The sequence of this T cell receptor (beta chain) was determined in a study of cytomegalovirus exposure and HLA in healthy donors. The study, taken as a whole, reports: It was assumed in the presence/absence analyses that sequencing depth was roughly uniform across donors. In terms of immune exposure information, only CMV serostatus was available. In a later analysis, 16,951 TCR beta sequences were associated with HLA alleles at 0.05 false discovery rate.

For this clone: The antigen remains undetermined.

Amplification used 60 Vbeta primers and 13 Jbeta primers. The method was immunoSEQ multiplex PCR; TCRdb's version includes in-frame clones alone and lacks a portion of them. The sample has under 200,000 clones; about four fifths are singletons. This CDR3 has 14 amino acids. The V gene lost 1 base and the J gene lost 6 bases, with 14 bases spanning the gap. CDR1 is SGHRS, CDR2 YFSETQ, per germline. This chain uses TRBV5-1 with TRBJ2-7; D is possibly TRBD1 (6 bases). Source material: PBMCs. The TCR originated in a man aged 25 to 45 in good health and CMV-seronegative. CDR3 bases: TGCGCCAGCAGCTTGCTTCCCGGACAGCTCGAGCAGTACTTC. This translates into CASSLLPGQLEQYF.